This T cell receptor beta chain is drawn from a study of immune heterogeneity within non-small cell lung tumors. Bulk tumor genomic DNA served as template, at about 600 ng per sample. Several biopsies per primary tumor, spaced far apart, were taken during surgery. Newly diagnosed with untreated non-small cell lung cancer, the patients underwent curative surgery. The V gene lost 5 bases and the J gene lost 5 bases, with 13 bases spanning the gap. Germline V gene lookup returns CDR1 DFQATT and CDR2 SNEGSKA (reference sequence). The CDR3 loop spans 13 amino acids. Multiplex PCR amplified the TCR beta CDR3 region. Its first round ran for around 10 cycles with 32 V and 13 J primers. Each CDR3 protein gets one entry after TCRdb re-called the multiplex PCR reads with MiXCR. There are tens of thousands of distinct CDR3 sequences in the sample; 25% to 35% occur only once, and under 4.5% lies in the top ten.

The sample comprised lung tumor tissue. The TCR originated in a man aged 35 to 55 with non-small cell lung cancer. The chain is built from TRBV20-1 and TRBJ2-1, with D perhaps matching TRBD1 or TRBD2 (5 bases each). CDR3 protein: CSAGWDGNNEQFF. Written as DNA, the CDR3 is TGCAGTGCTGGCTGGGACGGGAACAATGAGCAGTTCTTC.